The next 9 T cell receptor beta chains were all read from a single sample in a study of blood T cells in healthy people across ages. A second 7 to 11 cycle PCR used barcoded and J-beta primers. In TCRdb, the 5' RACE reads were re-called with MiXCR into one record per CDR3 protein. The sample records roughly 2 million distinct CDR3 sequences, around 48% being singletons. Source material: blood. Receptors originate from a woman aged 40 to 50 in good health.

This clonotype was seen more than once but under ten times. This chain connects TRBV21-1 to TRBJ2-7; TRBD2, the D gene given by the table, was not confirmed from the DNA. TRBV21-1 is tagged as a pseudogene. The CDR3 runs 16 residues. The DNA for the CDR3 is TGTGCCAGCAGCAAAGCGGGCGAGGGGCCCCCCTACGAGCAGTACTTC. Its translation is CASSKAGEGPPYEQYF.

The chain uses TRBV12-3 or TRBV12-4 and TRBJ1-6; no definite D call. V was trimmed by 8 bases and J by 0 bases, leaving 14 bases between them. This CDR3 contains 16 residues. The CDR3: CASGTLRSSYNSPLHF. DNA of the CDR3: TGTGCCAGCGGAACTCTGAGGAGCTCCTATAATTCACCCCTCCACTTT.

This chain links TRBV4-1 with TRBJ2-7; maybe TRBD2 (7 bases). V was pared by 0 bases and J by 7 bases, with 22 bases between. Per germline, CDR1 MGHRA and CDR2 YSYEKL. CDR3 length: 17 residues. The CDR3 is CASSQEGGQGIYNEQYF. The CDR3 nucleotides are TGCGCCAGCAGCCAAGAGGGGGGGCAGGGCATCTACAATGAGCAGTACTTC.

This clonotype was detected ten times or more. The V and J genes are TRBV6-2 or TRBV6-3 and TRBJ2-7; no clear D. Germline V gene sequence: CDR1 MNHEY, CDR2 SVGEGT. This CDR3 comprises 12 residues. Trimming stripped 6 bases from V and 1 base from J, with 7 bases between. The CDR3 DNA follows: TGTGCCAGCAGCGAGGTTTCCTACGAGCAGTACTTC. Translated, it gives CASSEVSYEQYF.

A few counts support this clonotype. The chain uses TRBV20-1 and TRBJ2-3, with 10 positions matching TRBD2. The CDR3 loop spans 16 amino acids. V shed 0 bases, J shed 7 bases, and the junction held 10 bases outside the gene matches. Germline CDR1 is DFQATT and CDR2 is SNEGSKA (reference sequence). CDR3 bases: TGCAGTGCTAGAGATCATACTAGCGGGGCGGTTTATACGCAGTATTTT. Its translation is CSARDHTSGAVYTQYF.

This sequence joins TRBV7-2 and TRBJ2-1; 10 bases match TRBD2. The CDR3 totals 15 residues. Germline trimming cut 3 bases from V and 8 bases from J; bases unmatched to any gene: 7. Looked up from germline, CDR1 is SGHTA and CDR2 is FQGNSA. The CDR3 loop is CASSLSGGARHEQFF. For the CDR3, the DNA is TGTGCCAGCAGCTTGAGCGGGGGGGCCCGGCATGAGCAGTTCTTC.

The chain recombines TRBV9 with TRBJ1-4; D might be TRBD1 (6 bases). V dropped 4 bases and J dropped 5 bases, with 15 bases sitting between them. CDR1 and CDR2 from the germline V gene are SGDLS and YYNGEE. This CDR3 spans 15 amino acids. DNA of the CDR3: TGTGCCAGCAGCTTAACCCCAGGGGTAAATGAAAAACTGTTTTTT. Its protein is CASSLTPGVNEKLFF.

CDR3 in amino acids: CATSDPGTENGYGYTF. For the CDR3, the DNA is TGTGCCACCAGTGACCCCGGGACCGAAAACGGCTATGGCTACACCTTC. The chain employs TRBV24-1 and TRBJ1-2, with TRBD1 as a possible D gene (5 bases). V shed 4 bases and J shed 4 bases, with 18 bases lying between them. The CDR3 covers 16 residues. CDR1 and CDR2 (germline): KGHDR, SFDVKD.

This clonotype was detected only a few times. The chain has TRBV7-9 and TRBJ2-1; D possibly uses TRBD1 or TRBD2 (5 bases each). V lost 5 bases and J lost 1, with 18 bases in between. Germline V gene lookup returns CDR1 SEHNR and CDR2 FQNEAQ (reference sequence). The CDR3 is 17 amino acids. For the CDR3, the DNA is TGTGCCAGCAGCGAATGGTTGGGGGACCCTTCCTACAATGAGCAGTTCTTC. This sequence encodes CASSEWLGDPSYNEQFF.